These T cell receptor beta chains were read from a single sample in a study of T cell changes during pregnancy in multiple sclerosis. Produced via immunoSEQ multiplex PCR; TCRdb's table is partial and in-frame only. Of 95,000 to 110,000 clones in the sample, about nine tenths were seen once. This specimen was peripheral blood, taken in the third trimester of pregnancy. These receptors were taken from a female donor in good health, enrolled as a control in a pregnancy study. Both conserved end residues are part of each CDR3. D genes are given only for firm matches. For some rows the clone size is stated as once, few or many, or as a class when expanded; others skip it.

>TRBJ1-2|TRBD1|.|TRBV5-6
TGTGCCAGCAGCTTCCTTCTGCGAGGGGGCGGCTCTAACTATGGCTACACCTTC
CASSFLLRGGGSNYGYTF
>TRBJ1-2|.|.|TRBV7-9
TGTGCCAGCAGCTTAGCCCGGGACTCTTTTCGCTATGGCTACACCTTC
CASSLARDSFRYGYTF
>TRBJ2-1|.|.|TRBV4-2
TGTGCCAGCAGCCATCACTACGTGTCCCCCTACAATGAGCAGTTCTTC
CASSHHYVSPYNEQFF
>TRBJ2-7|.|.|TRBV13
TGTGCCAGCAGCTCCAGCGGCTACGAGCAGTACTTC
CASSSSGYEQYF
>TRBJ1-2|.|.|TRBV5-1
TGCGCCAGCCGAGTGCAGGAATATGTGGGCTACACCTTC
CASRVQEYVGYTF
>TRBJ2-2|.|.|TRBV11-3
TGTGCCAGCAGTCCCGGGGGTATCACCGGGGAGCTGTTTTTT
CASSPGGITGELFF
>TRBJ2-2|TRBD1|.|TRBV19
TGTGCCAGTCGTAGAGAGACAGGGGGCACCGGGGAGCTGTTTTTT
CASRRETGGTGELFF
>TRBJ1-3|.|.|TRBV10-3
TGTGCCATCCGTTCCGGGGATGACAGGCCAAACACCATATATTTT
CAIRSGDDRPNTIYF
>TRBJ2-6|TRBD1|once|TRBV15
TGTGCCACCGGCCAGATGACAGGGTCCAACGTCCTGACTTTC
CATGQMTGSNVLTF
>TRBJ1-3|.|.|TRBV9
TGTGCCAGCAGCGTAGCTGTTGCGGGGTCTGGAAACACCATATATTTT
CASSVAVAGSGNTIYF
>TRBJ1-1|.|.|TRBV10-3
TGTGCCACGACCGATAAGGAGATGAGTAGGACTGAAGCTTTCTTT
CATTDKEMSRTEAFF
>TRBJ2-3|TRBD2|.|TRBV27
TGTGCCAGCAGTTACGGGGGGTTGGATACGCAGTATTTT
CASSYGGLDTQYF
>TRBJ1-5|.|.|TRBV7-9
TGTGCCAGCAGCTTATCGTACGAGAATCAGCCCCAGCATTTT
CASSLSYENQPQHF
>TRBJ1-4|TRBD1|once|TRBV18
TGTGCCAGCTCACCGGACAGGTACAATGAAAAACTGTTTTTT
CASSPDRYNEKLFF
>TRBJ1-1|TRBD1|.|TRBV6-4
TGTGCCAGCAGTGCGCAGGGGGGGAACACTGAAGCTTTCTTT
CASSAQGGNTEAFF
>TRBJ1-4|.|.|TRBV7-2
TGTGCCAGCAGCTCCAGTAGCGGGTGGAATGAAAAACTGTTTTTT
CASSSSSGWNEKLFF
>TRBJ1-2|.|.|TRBV30
TGTGCCTGGTCCGGACTGGGAGAAGTGCTTGGCTACACCTTC
CAWSGLGEVLGYTF
>TRBJ1-1|TRBD1|.|TRBV10-3
TGTGCCATCAGTGAGCCGGGACAGGGGTACACTGAAGCTTTCTTT
CAISEPGQGYTEAFF
>TRBJ1-2|.|.|TRBV19
TGTGCCAGTAGTATTGATGGCAGGATCTATGGCTACACCTTC
CASSIDGRIYGYTF